The 9 T cell receptor beta chains presented below share a single source sample, sequenced in a study of blood T cells in healthy people across ages. The second PCR ran roughly 6 to 11 cycles with a sample-barcoded 5' primer and J-beta primers. One entry per CDR3 protein, called by TCRdb with MiXCR from the 5' RACE reads. The sample records 550,000 to 650,000 distinct CDR3 sequences, about 26% being singletons. This sample also belongs to another study, concerning T cells of mothers and their children.

Sequenced: blood. These receptors were collected from a boy aged 2-15 years in good health.

This rearrangement joins TRBV7-2 to TRBJ2-5; possible D gene TRBD2, 7 bases. This CDR3 comprises 17 residues. CDR1 is SGHTA, CDR2 FQGNSA, per germline. V was trimmed by 8 bases and J by 2 bases, leaving 24 bases between them. The CDR3 here is CASDRRFVGGTQETQYF. CDR3 sequence (DNA): TGTGCCAGCGATAGACGATTTGTCGGGGGGACACAAGAGACCCAGTACTTC.

This clonotype has at least ten counts. The CDR3 is CASSPPDGLNEKLFF. The CDR3 coding sequence is TGTGCCAGCTCACCCCCAGACGGACTTAATGAAAAACTGTTTTTT. The rearrangement links TRBV18 to TRBJ1-4; D is ambiguous. The CDR3 length is 15 residues. Trimming shortened V by 3 bases and J by 4 bases, and 12 bases separated the two germline ends. CDR1 and CDR2 from the germline V gene are KGHSH and LQKENI. Supplemented by reference TRBV18 and TRBJ1-4, the full variable domain reads NAGVMQNPRHLVRRRGQEARLRCSPMKGHSHVYWYRQLPEEGLKFMVYLQKENIIDESGMPKERFSAEFPKEGPSILRIQQVVRGDSAAYFCASSPPDGLNEKLFFGSGTQLSVL.

This chain joins TRBV5-1 and TRBJ2-5; D may match TRBD1 or TRBD2 (5 bases each). The end of the DNA aligns better with TRBJ2-1, so the J call may be wrong. CDR3 length equals 15 residues. The V gene's germline CDR1 is SGHRS and CDR2 YFSETQ. CDR3 residues: CASSWGIATNNEQFF. The CDR3 DNA sequence: TGCGCCAGCAGCTGGGGGATAGCGACAAACAATGAGCAGTTCTTC.

The genes are TRBV20-1 and TRBJ1-2; D is unresolved. The ends were cut back, 3 bases at V and 4 bases at J, with 15 bases in the middle. This CDR3 is 14 amino acids long. CDR1 and CDR2 from the germline V gene are DFQATT and SNEGSKA (reference sequence). The CDR3 nucleotides are TGCAGTGCTAGTGAGAGGGTTATAGGCTATGGCTACACCTTC. It is translated as CSASERVIGYGYTF.

The sample holds a few counts of this clonotype. The V and J genes are TRBV5-5 and TRBJ2-1; D tentatively fits TRBD1 or TRBD2 (5 bases each). The J call could be wrong; TRBJ2-7 is a better fit for the DNA end. This CDR3 has 12 amino acids. Germline V gene data show CDR1 as SGHKS and CDR2 as YYEKEE (reference sequence). The CDR3 DNA is TGTGCCAGCAGCTTCCAGGGACACGAGCAGTACTTC. This translates into CASSFQGHEQYF.

This CDR3 is CASSLSRGWSGYTF. The CDR3 DNA reads as TGTGCCAGCAGTTTAAGCCGGGGATGGAGTGGCTACACCTTC. The rearrangement links TRBV12-3 or TRBV12-4 to TRBJ1-2, with D unclear. This CDR3 has 14 amino acids. Trimming shortened V by 2 bases and J by 7 bases, and 14 bases separated the two germline ends.

There are a few counts of this clonotype. The chain carries TRBV7-8 and TRBJ1-4; no firm D call. There are 13 residues in the CDR3. Per germline, CDR1 SGHVS and CDR2 FQNEAQ. V gave up 1 base and J gave up 8 bases, with 8 bases separating them. In DNA, the CDR3 is TGTGCCAGCAGCTTAGGGTTGAAAGAAAAACTGTTTTTT. This sequence encodes CASSLGLKEKLFF.

The V gene is TRBV3-1, the J gene TRBJ2-5; 9 positions agree with TRBD1. CDR1 and CDR2 from the germline V gene are LGHDT and YNNKEL (reference sequence). CDR3 size: 14 residues. V lost 5 bases to trimming and J lost 11 bases; unmatched junction nucleotides: 12. The CDR3 DNA sequence: TGTGCCAGCAGCGGCCGGGACAGGGAGTCCGTGCAGTACTTC. Encoded protein: CASSGRDRESVQYF.

The chain is built from TRBV30 and TRBJ1-2; unclear D gene. Germline CDR1 reads GTSNPN; CDR2 reads SVGIG (reference sequence). V lost 2 bases to trimming and J lost 6 bases, with 13 bases between them. This CDR3 has 13 amino acids. The CDR3 DNA reads as TGTGCCTGGAGTATCAAGGAGAAGAATGGCTACACCTTC. This codes for CAWSIKEKNGYTF.